This T cell receptor beta chain came from a study of neurological immune-mediated disorders. Synthesis of cDNA was carried out by template-switch 5'RACE. The reaction used 10-nucleotide random UMIs. In TCRdb, the 5' RACE reads were re-called with MiXCR into one record per CDR3 protein. The repertoire holds tens of thousands of distinct CDR3 sequences, with 10% as singletons. PBMCs numbering 2 million and stored at -80 C yielded the unsorted libraries. Study findings and constraints: Healthy controls had more TCR clonal expansion than multiple sclerosis, which showed the least, whereas HTLV-1-associated myelopathy showed the most.

CDR1 is SGHRS and CDR2 is YFSETQ in the germline V gene. This CDR3 is 14 amino acids long. V lost 1 base, J lost 2 bases, and 2 bases stayed unmatched. Points on this clonotype: Its antigen is undetermined.

The sample taken for sequencing was PBMCs. This TCR was recovered from a man in his sixties or seventies with HTLV-1-associated myelopathy (HAM/TSP). V is TRBV5-1 and J is TRBJ2-7; 8 bases map to TRBD2. Written as DNA, the CDR3 is TGCGCCAGCAGCTTGAGCGGGGGAACCTACGAGCAGTACTTC. Its translation is CASSLSGGTYEQYF.